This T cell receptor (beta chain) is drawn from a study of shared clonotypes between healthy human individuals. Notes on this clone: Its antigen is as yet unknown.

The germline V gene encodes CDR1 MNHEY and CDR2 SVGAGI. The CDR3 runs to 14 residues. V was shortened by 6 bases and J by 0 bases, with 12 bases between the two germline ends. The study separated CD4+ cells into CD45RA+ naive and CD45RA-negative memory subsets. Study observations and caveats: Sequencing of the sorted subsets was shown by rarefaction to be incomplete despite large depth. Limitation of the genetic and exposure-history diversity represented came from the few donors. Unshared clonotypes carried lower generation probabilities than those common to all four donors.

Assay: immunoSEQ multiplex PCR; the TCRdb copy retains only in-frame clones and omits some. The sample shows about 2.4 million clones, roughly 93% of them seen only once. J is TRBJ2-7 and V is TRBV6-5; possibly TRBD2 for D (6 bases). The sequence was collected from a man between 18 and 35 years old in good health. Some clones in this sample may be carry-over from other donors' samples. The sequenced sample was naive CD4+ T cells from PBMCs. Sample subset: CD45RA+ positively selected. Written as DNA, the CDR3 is TGTGCCAGCAGCCGGCGGGGTGGCTCCTACGAGCAGTACTTC. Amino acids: CASSRRGGSYEQYF.